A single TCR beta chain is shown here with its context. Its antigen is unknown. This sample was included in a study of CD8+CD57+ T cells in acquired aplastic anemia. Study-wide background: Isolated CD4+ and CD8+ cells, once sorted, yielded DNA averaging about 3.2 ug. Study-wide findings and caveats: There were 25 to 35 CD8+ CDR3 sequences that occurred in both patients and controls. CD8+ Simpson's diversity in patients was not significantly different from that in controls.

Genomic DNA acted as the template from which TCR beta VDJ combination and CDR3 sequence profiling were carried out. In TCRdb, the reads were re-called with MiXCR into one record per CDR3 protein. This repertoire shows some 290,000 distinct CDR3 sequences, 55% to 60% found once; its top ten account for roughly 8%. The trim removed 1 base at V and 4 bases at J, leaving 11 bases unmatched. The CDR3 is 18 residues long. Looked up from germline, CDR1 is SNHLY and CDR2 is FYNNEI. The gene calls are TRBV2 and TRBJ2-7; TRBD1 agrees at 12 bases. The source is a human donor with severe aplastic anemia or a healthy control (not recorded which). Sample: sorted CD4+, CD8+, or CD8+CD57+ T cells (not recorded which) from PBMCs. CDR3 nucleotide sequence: TGTGCCAGCAGTGAAGGGGGGGACAGGGGGCACGATAAGTACGAGCAGTACTTC. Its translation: CASSEGGDRGHDKYEQYF.